The following is a T cell receptor beta chain sequence with its context. The antigen is not known. The sample comes from a study of shared clonotypes between healthy human individuals. Study details: Each donor's CD8 memory used one plate, CD8 naive two, each CD4 subset three.

Regarding the study as a whole: Sampling covered nothing but blood. Tissue TCR repertoires likely differ from those found in blood.

The germline CDR1 and CDR2 sequences are SGHNT and YYREEE (reference sequence). Trimming shortened V by 5 bases and J by 9 bases, and 18 bases separated the two germline ends. The CDR3 has 14 amino acids. TCRdb's table, derived via immunoSEQ multiplex PCR, lists solely in-frame clones and lacks some. The sample includes approximately 1,500,000 clones, around 97% of them seen just once. Subsets obtained from CD4+ cells comprised CD45RA+ naive and CD45RA-negative memory cells. This rearrangement joins TRBV5-4 to TRBJ2-1; the D is unclear. This sequence was found in a man aged 25-45 years in good health. The sequenced material came from naive CD4+ T cells sorted from blood. The subset was: CD45RA+ positively selected. The CDR3 here is CASRPSGWRGEQFF. The CDR3 DNA reads as TGTGCCAGCAGGCCCTCCGGATGGCGTGGTGAGCAGTTCTTC.